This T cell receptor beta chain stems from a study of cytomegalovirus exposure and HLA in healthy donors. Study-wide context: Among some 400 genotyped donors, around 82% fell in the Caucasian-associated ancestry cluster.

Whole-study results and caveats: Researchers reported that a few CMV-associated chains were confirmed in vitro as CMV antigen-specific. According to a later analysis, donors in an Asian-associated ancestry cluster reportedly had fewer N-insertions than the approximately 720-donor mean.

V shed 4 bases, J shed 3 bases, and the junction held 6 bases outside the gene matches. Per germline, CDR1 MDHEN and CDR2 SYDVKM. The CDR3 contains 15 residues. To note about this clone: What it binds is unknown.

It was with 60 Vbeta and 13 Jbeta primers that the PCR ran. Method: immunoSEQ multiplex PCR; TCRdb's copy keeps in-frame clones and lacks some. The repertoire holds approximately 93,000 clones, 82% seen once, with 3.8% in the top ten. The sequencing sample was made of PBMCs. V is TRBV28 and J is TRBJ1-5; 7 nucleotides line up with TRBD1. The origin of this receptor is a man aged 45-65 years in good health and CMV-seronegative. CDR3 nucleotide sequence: TGTGCCAGCAGTTCTCGGACAGGTCTCAATCAGCCCCAGCATTTT. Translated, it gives CASSSRTGLNQPQHF.